These T cell receptor beta chains were read from a single sample in a study of molecular identifiers for immune sequencing clone quantification. TCRdb reanalysed the PCR reads using MiXCR and keeps one entry per CDR3 protein. The sample has approximately 630,000 distinct CDR3 sequences; roughly 25% are singletons. The sample was naive CD8+ T cells from blood, with Jurkat cell RNA spiked in. These receptors all stem from a human donor in good health. Some libraries in this study had Jurkat cell RNA spiked in. The CDR3 runs from the conserved cysteine through the conserved F or W. The order of the fields is J gene, clone size, V gene, D gene, CDR3 protein, CDR3 DNA. D genes are given only for firm matches. Clone size appears in some rows only: once, few, many, or a class for an expanded clone.

J: TRBJ2-3; size: NA; V: TRBV9; D: NA; CDR3: CASSAPGTHAADTQYF; DNA: TGTGCCAGCAGCGCACCCGGGACCCATGCGGCAGATACGCAGTATTTT
J: TRBJ1-1; size: many; V: TRBV7-9; D: NA; CDR3: CASSKNTEAFF; DNA: TGTGCCAGCAGCAAGAACACTGAAGCTTTCTTT
J: TRBJ2-6; size: many; V: TRBV7-6; D: TRBD1; CDR3: CASSLWGQGTGANVLTF; DNA: TGTGCCAGCAGCTTATGGGGACAGGGTACCGGGGCCAACGTCCTGACTTTC
J: TRBJ2-1; size: NA; V: TRBV6-5; D: TRBD2; CDR3: CASSYSGLAGGNEQFF; DNA: TGTGCCAGCAGTTACTCGGGACTAGCGGGAGGTAATGAGCAGTTCTTC
J: TRBJ2-1; size: few; V: TRBV6-2/TRBV6-3; D: NA; CDR3: CASSLIGVPYNEQFF; DNA: TGTGCCAGCAGTTTGATCGGGGTTCCTTACAATGAGCAGTTCTTC
J: TRBJ2-2; size: NA; V: TRBV6-4; D: NA; CDR3: CASSDKPSGTGELFF; DNA: TGTGCCAGCAGTGACAAACCCTCAGGCACCGGGGAGCTGTTTTTT
J: TRBJ1-1; size: many; V: TRBV2; D: NA; CDR3: CASSEGVTVRTEAFF; DNA: TGTGCCAGCAGTGAAGGAGTGACAGTACGCACTGAAGCTTTCTTT
J: TRBJ2-3; size: few; V: TRBV6-2/TRBV6-3; D: TRBD2; CDR3: CASSYSPGQTLAGGLSTDTQYF; DNA: TGTGCCAGCAGTTACTCCCCGGGACAGACCCTAGCGGGAGGTCTGAGCACAGATACGCAGTATTTT
J: TRBJ2-5; size: NA; V: TRBV24-1; D: NA; CDR3: CATSDTDQETQYF; DNA: TGTGCCACCAGTGACACCGATCAAGAGACCCAGTACTTC
J: TRBJ2-1; size: few; V: TRBV19; D: NA; CDR3: CASSIIVGSDEQFF; DNA: TGTGCCAGTAGTATTATTGTGGGGTCGGATGAGCAGTTCTTC
J: TRBJ1-5; size: many; V: TRBV19; D: TRBD1; CDR3: CASTLTGARNQPQHF; DNA: TGTGCCAGTACCTTGACAGGGGCCCGCAATCAGCCCCAGCATTTT
J: TRBJ1-5; size: NA; V: TRBV27; D: NA; CDR3: CAGSAQGSNQPQHF; DNA: TGTGCCGGCAGTGCACAGGGTAGCAATCAGCCCCAGCATTTT
J: TRBJ2-7; size: NA; V: TRBV2; D: TRBD1; CDR3: CASSADRDHEQYF; DNA: TGTGCCAGCAGTGCTGACAGGGACCACGAGCAGTACTTC
J: TRBJ2-2; size: few; V: TRBV27; D: NA; CDR3: CASSQIAGELFF; DNA: TGTGCCAGCAGTCAGATTGCCGGGGAGCTGTTTTTT
J: TRBJ2-7; size: NA; V: TRBV4-1; D: NA; CDR3: CASSQAPRYEQYF; DNA: TGCGCCAGCAGCCAAGCTCCTCGATACGAGCAGTACTTC
J: TRBJ2-7; size: NA; V: TRBV11-2; D: TRBD2; CDR3: CASSLDASGRNEQYF; DNA: TGTGCCAGCAGCTTAGACGCTAGCGGGAGAAACGAGCAGTACTTC
J: TRBJ2-3; size: many; V: TRBV7-9; D: TRBD2; CDR3: CASSRRTSGDTDTQYF; DNA: TGTGCCAGCAGCCGGCGGACTAGCGGGGACACAGATACGCAGTATTTT
J: TRBJ1-1; size: few; V: TRBV24-1; D: TRBD1; CDR3: CATSDSTGPEAFF; DNA: TGTGCCACCAGTGACTCGACAGGGCCCGAAGCTTTCTTT
J: TRBJ1-1; size: many; V: TRBV28; D: TRBD1; CDR3: CASSSLGQGIDTEAFF; DNA: TGTGCCAGCAGTTCCCTGGGACAGGGGATCGACACTGAAGCTTTCTTT
J: TRBJ2-1; size: many; V: TRBV24-1; D: NA; CDR3: CATSENNREFEQFF; DNA: TGTGCCACCAGTGAAAACAACAGGGAATTTGAGCAGTTCTTC
J: TRBJ2-6; size: many; V: TRBV7-9; D: TRBD1; CDR3: CASSFTQGAGANVLTF; DNA: TGTGCCAGCAGCTTCACCCAGGGGGCTGGGGCCAACGTCCTGACTTTC
J: TRBJ2-7; size: many; V: TRBV7-2; D: TRBD1; CDR3: CASSRAQPGQVVTPRYEQYF; DNA: TGTGCCAGCAGCAGGGCCCAACCGGGACAGGTCGTTACACCTCGCTACGAGCAGTACTTC
J: TRBJ2-7; size: NA; V: TRBV19; D: NA; CDR3: CASSIDGRGYEQYF; DNA: TGTGCCAGTAGTATAGATGGGCGGGGATACGAGCAGTACTTC
J: TRBJ2-2; size: few; V: TRBV27; D: NA; CDR3: CASSTLGELAGELFF; DNA: TGTGCCAGCAGCACGCTGGGGGAGCTTGCCGGGGAGCTGTTTTTT
J: TRBJ2-4; size: NA; V: TRBV27; D: NA; CDR3: CASSTGTVLAKTIQYF; DNA: TGTGCCAGCAGTACCGGGACGGTACTAGCCAAAACCATTCAGTACTTC
J: TRBJ2-1; size: NA; V: TRBV9; D: TRBD1; CDR3: CASSVDLGTGKGEQFF; DNA: TGTGCCAGCAGCGTAGATTTAGGGACAGGGAAGGGTGAGCAGTTCTTC
J: TRBJ2-3; size: many; V: TRBV5-6; D: TRBD2; CDR3: CASSPWGLAVNTDTQYF; DNA: TGTGCCAGCAGCCCTTGGGGACTAGCGGTCAACACAGATACGCAGTATTTT
J: TRBJ2-1; size: NA; V: TRBV7-6; D: TRBD2; CDR3: CASSLAPSGARSYNEQFF; DNA: TGTGCCAGCAGCTTAGCACCTAGCGGGGCGCGCTCCTACAATGAGCAGTTCTTC
J: TRBJ2-7; size: many; V: TRBV25-1; D: NA; CDR3: CASSEFSGLDEQYF; DNA: TGTGCCAGCAGTGAATTCTCAGGGTTGGACGAGCAGTACTTC
J: TRBJ1-1; size: NA; V: TRBV19; D: NA; CDR3: CASSPGSPTEALF; DNA: TGTGCCAGTAGCCCGGGGAGTCCCACTGAAGCTCTCTTT
J: TRBJ1-1; size: NA; V: TRBV7-8; D: NA; CDR3: CASSFGRPEAFF; DNA: TGTGCCAGCAGCTTCGGTAGGCCTGAAGCTTTCTTT
J: TRBJ2-5; size: few; V: TRBV20-1; D: TRBD1; CDR3: CSADGTGDQETQYF; DNA: TGCAGTGCTGACGGGACAGGCGACCAAGAGACCCAGTACTTC
J: TRBJ2-7; size: many; V: TRBV7-9; D: TRBD1; CDR3: CASSLAVRDRGSYEQYF; DNA: TGTGCCAGCAGCTTAGCGGTCCGAGACAGGGGGTCATACGAGCAGTACTTC
J: TRBJ2-3; size: few; V: TRBV28; D: TRBD2; CDR3: CASSYRLAGGPGGTDTQYF; DNA: TGTGCCAGCAGTTACCGACTAGCGGGAGGGCCAGGGGGCACAGATACGCAGTATTTT
J: TRBJ2-7; size: many; V: TRBV7-6; D: TRBD1; CDR3: CASSLSPVVGTGGNEQYF; DNA: TGTGCCAGCAGCTTAAGTCCGGTGGTCGGGACAGGGGGCAACGAGCAGTACTTC
J: TRBJ1-1; size: once; V: TRBV7-9; D: NA; CDR3: CAGSQKNTEAFF; DNA: TGTGCCGGCAGCCAAAAGAACACTGAAGCTTTCTTT
J: TRBJ1-1; size: many; V: TRBV5-4; D: NA; CDR3: CASRYDQHTEAFF; DNA: TGTGCCAGCAGATACGACCAACACACTGAAGCTTTCTTT
J: TRBJ2-7; size: few; V: TRBV5-6; D: TRBD2; CDR3: CASSAGLAGTIYEQYF; DNA: TGTGCCAGCAGCGCGGGACTAGCGGGTACTATCTACGAGCAGTACTTC
J: TRBJ2-2; size: many; V: TRBV27; D: TRBD1; CDR3: CASSLQGAGELFF; DNA: TGTGCCAGCAGCCTCCAGGGGGCCGGGGAGCTGTTTTTT
J: TRBJ2-5; size: many; V: TRBV4-3; D: TRBD2; CDR3: CASSQKTGGSKTQYF; DNA: TGCGCCAGCAGCCAAAAGACCGGGGGGTCGAAGACCCAGTACTTC
J: TRBJ1-6; size: NA; V: TRBV21-1; D: NA; CDR3: CASSNARTRPLHF; DNA: TGTGCCAGCAGCAATGCTCGTACCAGGCCCCTCCACTTT
J: TRBJ2-7; size: NA; V: TRBV7-9; D: NA; CDR3: CASSQGCEQYF; DNA: TGTGCCAGCAGCCAGGGTTGCGAGCAGTACTTC
J: TRBJ1-1; size: NA; V: TRBV20-1; D: NA; CDR3: CSAKMVIMNTEAFF; DNA: TGCAGTGCTAAGATGGTAATAATGAACACTGAAGCTTTCTTT
J: TRBJ1-2; size: many; V: TRBV9; D: TRBD1; CDR3: CASSPTYGQGAPDYGYTF; DNA: TGTGCCAGCAGCCCGACGTATGGCCAGGGGGCGCCGGACTATGGCTACACCTTC
J: TRBJ2-7; size: many; V: TRBV7-2; D: NA; CDR3: CASSSPGPDEQYF; DNA: TGTGCCAGCAGCTCTCCGGGACCTGACGAGCAGTACTTC
J: TRBJ2-7; size: few; V: TRBV19; D: TRBD2; CDR3: CASSMGGRAQSEQYF; DNA: TGTGCCAGTAGTATGGGCGGGAGGGCCCAGAGCGAGCAGTACTTC
J: TRBJ2-1; size: NA; V: TRBV30; D: NA; CDR3: CTWDKDSAYEEQFF; DNA: TGTACCTGGGACAAGGACTCCGCGTATGAAGAGCAGTTCTTC
J: TRBJ1-1; size: few; V: TRBV12-3/TRBV12-4; D: NA; CDR3: CASSLIRWTEAFF; DNA: TGTGCCAGCAGTTTAATTCGGTGGACTGAAGCTTTCTTT
J: TRBJ1-1; size: NA; V: TRBV12-3/TRBV12-4; D: NA; CDR3: CASSLIGGANTEAFF; DNA: TGTGCCAGCAGTTTGATTGGGGGCGCGAACACTGAAGCTTTCTTT
J: TRBJ2-1; size: few; V: TRBV6-5; D: TRBD1; CDR3: CASSYSHPDRYSYNEQFF; DNA: TGTGCCAGCAGTTACTCTCACCCGGACAGGTACTCCTACAATGAGCAGTTCTTC
J: TRBJ2-3; size: many; V: TRBV2; D: NA; CDR3: CASSDEALGQYF; DNA: TGTGCCAGCAGTGATGAGGCGCTCGGGCAGTATTTT